Listed below are T cell receptor beta chains from one sample, sequenced in a study of vaccination effects on CD4 cells after COVID-19. For these receptors, no antigen is known. Clones were read by immunoSEQ multiplex PCR, and TCRdb kept only the in-frame ones, dropping some. Found here are about 58,000 clones, 60% to 85% of them singletons; the top ten hold approximately 2.8%. The sequencing here drew on CD4+ T cells from PBMCs cultured without peptide, taken before COVID-19 vaccination. The receptors were gathered from a human donor who received a COVID-19 vaccine. CDR3s include the opening cysteine and the closing phenylalanine or tryptophan. The D gene is left open where the match is weak. Clone size is shown for a subset of rows, as once, few, many or a class of expanded clone.

clone size	D gene	V gene	J gene	CDR3 DNA	CDR3 protein
-	-	TRBV6-5	TRBJ1-2	TGTGCCAGCAGTTTCCCAGGGAACTATGGCTACACCTTC	CASSFPGNYGYTF
few	-	TRBV7-2	TRBJ2-2	TGTGCCAGCAGCTTAGCGGCCGGGGAGCTGTTTTTT	CASSLAAGELFF
few	TRBD1	TRBV2	TRBJ1-2	TGTGCCAGCAAGGACAGGTCCCTTCCTGGCTACACCTTC	CASKDRSLPGYTF
-	-	TRBV7-2	TRBJ2-2	TGTGCCAGCAGCCTCCGCCCGGCCGGGGAGCTGTTTTTT	CASSLRPAGELFF
-	-	TRBV6-5	TRBJ2-5	TGTGCCAGCAGTTACTCGGGTGGTCCCGAGACCCAGTACTTC	CASSYSGGPETQYF
once	-	TRBV5-4	TRBJ2-3	TGTGCCAGCAGCCCAATAGGGGGGATGACAGATACGCAGTATTTT	CASSPIGGMTDTQYF
-	-	TRBV7-2	TRBJ2-3	TGTGCCAGCAGCTTAGGGGCGGGCGGCACAGATACGCAGTATTTT	CASSLGAGGTDTQYF
-	-	TRBV5-1	TRBJ2-3	TGCGCCAGCAGCTTGGCCGGGACACCCTCATTGGCAGATACGCAGTATTTT	CASSLAGTPSLADTQYF
-	-	TRBV6-6	TRBJ1-5	TGTGCCAGCAGCCGAGGGAGTTCCTGGGGGTCAAGTCAGCCCCAGCATTTT	CASSRGSSWGSSQPQHF
-	-	TRBV4-1	TRBJ2-2	TGCGCCAGCAGCCAACAGCAGAACACCGGGGAGCTGTTTTTT	CASSQQQNTGELFF
-	TRBD1	TRBV7-2	TRBJ1-5	TGTGCCAGCAGCTCCCTAGGAGGGGGCGGTCAGCCCCAGCATTTT	CASSSLGGGGQPQHF
-	-	TRBV5-6	TRBJ1-5	TGTGCCAGCAGCAGGTGGGGGGGGAGCCATCAGCCCCAGCATTTT	CASSRWGGSHQPQHF
-	-	TRBV6-6	TRBJ1-2	TGTGCCAGCAGTTCGGACACAACCGGTGGCTACACCTTC	CASSSDTTGGYTF
once	-	TRBV12-3/TRBV12-4	TRBJ1-5	TGTGCCAGCAGTAAACTGGTGGATCAGCCCCAGCATTTT	CASSKLVDQPQHF
once	TRBD1	TRBV7-2	TRBJ2-2	TGTGCCAGCAGCCTTCAGGGGGCCGGCGGGGAGCTGTTTTTT	CASSLQGAGGELFF
-	TRBD1	TRBV24-1	TRBJ2-3	TGTGCCACCAGTGATTTGGGGACAGGCCCAGATACGCAGTATTTT	CATSDLGTGPDTQYF
-	-	TRBV4-2	TRBJ2-3	TGTGCCAGCAGCCAAGCAAGGGGGGGCGGCGCAGATACGCAGTATTTT	CASSQARGGGADTQYF
-	TRBD1	TRBV6-2/TRBV6-3	TRBJ1-2	TGTGCCAGCAGTTACCCAACACAGGGGTTCTATGGCTACACCTTC	CASSYPTQGFYGYTF
-	-	TRBV27	TRBJ1-1	TGTGCCAGCAGTCCCCTTGGGGACCCCGGCACTGAAGCTTTCTTT	CASSPLGDPGTEAFF
-	TRBD2	TRBV6-6	TRBJ2-2	TGTGCCAGCAGTCGACTAGCGGGGGCGAACACCGGGGAGCTGTTTTTT	CASSRLAGANTGELFF
-	-	TRBV24-1	TRBJ2-5	TGTGCCACCGGGGACTTTAAAGAGACCCAGTACTTC	CATGDFKETQYF
-	-	TRBV7-2	TRBJ2-1	TGTGCCAGCAGCCCTAGACTAGACGATGAGCAGTTCTTC	CASSPRLDDEQFF
-	-	TRBV18	TRBJ1-5	TGTGCCAGCTCACCCGGGGTTAGCAATCAGCCCCAGCATTTT	CASSPGVSNQPQHF
few	-	TRBV19	TRBJ2-2	TGTGCCAGTAGTATCGGTAGAGTGAACACCGGGGAGCTGTTTTTT	CASSIGRVNTGELFF
-	TRBD1	TRBV24-1	TRBJ1-4	TGTGCCATCGGATCAGGACAGGGGAACGAAAAACTGTTTTTT	CAIGSGQGNEKLFF
-	TRBD2	TRBV5-1	TRBJ2-3	TGCGCCAGCGGAAGCACTAGCGACTTCACAGATACGCAGTATTTT	CASGSTSDFTDTQYF
-	-	TRBV30	TRBJ1-5	TGTGCCTGGAATCGGCTCAATCAGCCCCAGCATTTT	CAWNRLNQPQHF
once	TRBD1	TRBV6-5	TRBJ1-2	TGTGCCAGCAGTTACAGCCAGGGGGTCTATGGCTACACCTTC	CASSYSQGVYGYTF
-	-	TRBV9	TRBJ1-3	TGTGCCAGCAGCGTAGCTGGCGGGACCGAAAGAAACACCATATATTTT	CASSVAGGTERNTIYF
-	TRBD1	TRBV9	TRBJ2-1	TGTGCCAGCAGCCGTTCCCAGGGACAGGGCACTTACAATGAGCAGTTCTTC	CASSRSQGQGTYNEQFF
-	-	TRBV24-1	TRBJ2-2	TGTGCCACCAGTGATTTGTGGCACAGTAGCACCGGGGAGCTGTTTTTT	CATSDLWHSSTGELFF
few	-	TRBV3-1/TRBV3-2	TRBJ1-6	TGTGCCAGCAGCCTTGGAAGCTCACCCCTCCACTTT	CASSLGSSPLHF
-	-	TRBV7-2	TRBJ1-5	TGTGCCAGCAGGCGCCCTAATCAGCCCCAGCATTTT	CASRRPNQPQHF
-	-	TRBV5-1	TRBJ1-1	TGCGCCAGCAGCTTGGCGACAAGGACTGAAGCTTTCTTT	CASSLATRTEAFF
-	-	TRBV30	TRBJ2-1	TGTGCCTGGATACTGGGGGGCTCCTACAATGAGCAGTTCTTC	CAWILGGSYNEQFF
-	-	TRBV24-1	TRBJ2-6	TGTGCCACCAGTGATCCAAGGGGATCTGGGGCCAACGTCCTGACTTTC	CATSDPRGSGANVLTF
-	-	TRBV12-3/TRBV12-4	TRBJ1-1	TGTGCCAGCAGTTTAATGAGGAACACTGAAGCTTTCTTT	CASSLMRNTEAFF
-	-	TRBV5-1	TRBJ1-1	TGCGCCAGCAGCTTGGCGCTGCTAAACACTGAAGCTTTCTTT	CASSLALLNTEAFF
-	-	TRBV5-6	TRBJ1-3	TGTGCCAGCAGCTTGGCACCAGGCCCTGGAAACACCATATATTTT	CASSLAPGPGNTIYF
-	-	TRBV5-1	TRBJ1-4	TGCGCCAGCAGCTTGGGCCCCCAGGGAGTTAATGAAAAACTGTTTTTT	CASSLGPQGVNEKLFF
-	TRBD2	TRBV2	TRBJ2-1	TGTGCCAGCAGCGAACTAGCGGGGGAATACAATGAGCAGTTCTTC	CASSELAGEYNEQFF
-	-	TRBV7-3	TRBJ2-3	TGTGCCAGCAGCGGATCAGATACGCAGTATTTT	CASSGSDTQYF
-	TRBD2	TRBV9	TRBJ2-5	TGTGCCAGCAGCGTAGAATGGGGGGGGGAGACCCAGTACTTC	CASSVEWGGETQYF
-	-	TRBV6-6	TRBJ2-5	TGTGCCACCCTCGACACCGGCAGTCCACAAGAGACCCAGTACTTC	CATLDTGSPQETQYF
-	TRBD1	TRBV18	TRBJ1-1	TGTGCCAGCTCACCACGGGGACAGGGGGCTACTGAAGCTTTCTTT	CASSPRGQGATEAFF
few	-	TRBV7-9	TRBJ2-3	TGTGCCAGCAGCTCTGTTCCGCTGTCATCGCAAGATACGCAGTATTTT	CASSSVPLSSQDTQYF
-	TRBD2	TRBV6-4	TRBJ2-1	TGTGCCAGCAGTGACGTAGCGGGGGGGCCGAGTGTGCAGTTCTTC	CASSDVAGGPSVQFF
-	-	TRBV5-1	TRBJ1-1	TGCGCCAGCAGCCTGACCACGAACACTGAAGCTTTCTTT	CASSLTTNTEAFF
-	-	TRBV6-1	TRBJ1-1	TGTGCCAGCAGTCAAGCCAGGTACACTGAAGCTTTCTTT	CASSQARYTEAFF
once	-	TRBV24-1	TRBJ2-3	TGTGCCACCAGTGATCCTCTGGTTAGAAGCACAGATACGCAGTATTTT	CATSDPLVRSTDTQYF
-	-	TRBV24-1	TRBJ1-2	TGTGCCACCAGTGATGCCGGGACCGCAAATAACTATGGCTACACCTTC	CATSDAGTANNYGYTF
-	-	TRBV5-5	TRBJ1-6	TGTGCCAGCAGCCGAATCCTTGGGGATTCACCCCTCCACTTT	CASSRILGDSPLHF
-	-	TRBV28	TRBJ2-2	TGTGCCTCCAAAGAGGGGGACGTAAACACCGGGGAGCTGTTTTTT	CASKEGDVNTGELFF
-	TRBD1	TRBV7-9	TRBJ2-2	TGTGCCAGCAGCTTCGACAGGGGGCGACTGTTTTTT	CASSFDRGRLFF
-	-	TRBV7-3	TRBJ2-5	TGTGCCAGCAGCTTAGGGCCAGTTCAAGAGACCCAGTACTTC	CASSLGPVQETQYF
few	-	TRBV5-6	TRBJ2-2	TGTGCCAGCAGCCCAGACTACACCGGGGAGCTGTTTTTT	CASSPDYTGELFF
few	-	TRBV7-9	TRBJ2-2	TGTGCCAGCAGCCGCAGATTATCAAGGGAGACCGGGGAGCTGTTTTTT	CASSRRLSRETGELFF
-	-	TRBV5-1	TRBJ2-5	TGCGCCAGCAGTTACTCGGGGACACCTCAAGAGACCCAGTACTTC	CASSYSGTPQETQYF
-	TRBD2	TRBV6-1	TRBJ2-1	TGTGCCAGCAGTGACCTAGCGGGGGAGGGAAATGAGCAGTTCTTC	CASSDLAGEGNEQFF
-	TRBD1	TRBV12-3/TRBV12-4	TRBJ2-2	TGTGCCAGCACCGGGACAGGGCCCGGGGAGCTGTTTTTT	CASTGTGPGELFF